The 24 T cell receptor beta chains below come from one sample, sequenced in a study of vaccination and CD4 T cells after COVID-19. The treatment denotes: roughly 11-day PBMC culture with coronavirus spike peptide pools or control peptides (ViraFEST assay). Sequenced with the Oncomine TCR Beta short-read assay was DNA taken from cultured CD4+ T cells. In TCRdb, the PCR reads were re-called with MiXCR into one record per CDR3 protein. The sample includes about 20,000 distinct CDR3 sequences, under 70% seen only once; the top ten take around 16%. Their target antigens are unknown. Sequencing used CD4+ T cells from blood, cultured in vitro. All receptors derive from a human donor who had recovered from COVID-19.

The chain has TRBV6-2 or TRBV6-3 and TRBJ1-5; D possibly corresponds to TRBD1 (5 bases). The V and J ends lost 6 bases and 9 bases respectively, with 9 bases between them. Germline CDR1 is MNHEY and CDR2 is SVGEGT. This CDR3 has 11 residues. The CDR3 region has the DNA TGTGCCAGCAGCCTCGGGGGGCCCCAGCATTTT. Translated: CASSLGGPQHF.

This clonotype has just one count. CDR3 sequence: CSARGGLAGGNGELFF. In DNA, the CDR3 is TGCAGTGCTAGAGGCGGACTAGCGGGGGGTAACGGGGAGCTGTTTTTT. The chain joins TRBV20-1 to TRBJ2-2, with 14 positions matching TRBD2. Germline V gene sequence: CDR1 DFQATT, CDR2 SNEGSKA (reference sequence). The V and J ends lost 1 base and 7 bases, in that order; junction bases with no gene match: 5. The CDR3 is 16 amino acids.

This rearrangement joins TRBV25-1 to TRBJ2-7; 7 nucleotides line up with TRBD2. The CDR3 covers 12 residues. J gave up 8 bases and V 3 bases, and 4 bases lay outside the gene matches. Germline V gives CDR1 MGHDK, CDR2 SYGVNS. The CDR3 DNA is TGTGCCAGCAGTGAGGGGGGACTAAAGCAGTACTTC. Its translation is CASSEGGLKQYF.

This clonotype was counted only a few times. V usage is TRBV27 and J usage is TRBJ1-6, with unresolved D. V gave up 7 bases and J gave up 3 bases, with 13 bases separating them. The CDR3 is 15 residues long. CDR1 and CDR2 from the germline V gene are MNHEY and SMNVEV (reference sequence). The CDR3 reads CASTNHGDYNSPLHF. The CDR3 DNA reads as TGTGCCAGCACCAACCATGGTGACTATAATTCACCCCTCCACTTT.

CDR3 sequence: CASSFRRVSNQPQHF. The DNA of the CDR3 is TGTGCCAGCAGTTTCCGCAGGGTGAGCAATCAGCCCCAGCATTTT. This chain links TRBV12-3 or TRBV12-4 with TRBJ1-5; tentatively, D is TRBD1 (5 bases). Trimming took 3 bases from V and 1 from J, leaving 10 bases between them. There are 15 residues in the CDR3.

This sequence joins TRBV2 and TRBJ1-5; D is uncertain. This CDR3 comprises 16 residues. V gave up 6 bases and J gave up 4 bases, with 19 bases separating them. Per germline, CDR1 SNHLY and CDR2 FYNNEI. The CDR3 bases are TGTGCCAGCAGGAAGAAGGAAAGGCAAACGAATCAGCCCCAGCATTTT. As protein: CASRKKERQTNQPQHF.

The chain links TRBV6-2 or TRBV6-3 to TRBJ2-7, with 7 nucleotides matching TRBD1. Per germline, CDR1 MNHEY and CDR2 SVGEGT. The CDR3 is made up of 14 amino acids. Trimming at V came to 6 bases and at J to 0 bases, leaving 5 bases not matched to a gene. CDR3 protein: CASRRRGSSYEQYF. In DNA form, the CDR3 reads TGTGCCAGCAGACGCAGGGGGAGCTCCTACGAGCAGTACTTC.

The chain carries TRBV20-1 and TRBJ2-7; TRBD1 matches at 8 bases. Trimming removed 4 bases from V and 1 base from J; junction bases left unmatched: 3. Germline-derived CDR1 and CDR2 are DFQATT and SNEGSKA (reference sequence). This CDR3 contains 13 residues. The CDR3 is CSATGQESYEQYF. CDR3 nucleotides: TGCAGTGCTACGGGACAGGAATCCTACGAGCAGTACTTC.

V usage is TRBV4-2 and J usage is TRBJ2-5; 10 bases map to TRBD2. In germline, CDR1 is LGHNA, CDR2 YNFKEQ. V was pared by 5 bases and J by 0 bases, with 6 bases of the junction left unmatched. The CDR3 spans 16 residues. The CDR3 reads CASSSPSGSNQETQYF. CDR3 DNA: TGTGCCAGCAGCTCGCCTAGCGGGAGTAACCAAGAGACCCAGTACTTC.

The chain uses TRBV6-5 and TRBJ2-3; tentatively, D is TRBD1 (6 bases). The CDR3 is made up of 18 amino acids. The V and J ends lost 0 bases and 0 bases respectively, with 16 bases between them. The germline V gene encodes CDR1 MNHEY and CDR2 SVGAGI. The CDR3 DNA is TGTGCCAGCAGTTACTCCCCAACAGGGCCTACTAGCACAGATACGCAGTATTTT. This encodes CASSYSPTGPTSTDTQYF.

This clonotype is a singleton in its sample. This sequence joins TRBV9 and TRBJ1-2; weak D call: TRBD1 (6 bases). The germline V gene has CDR1 SGDLS and CDR2 YYNGEE. Between the trimmed V and J ends, which lost 4 bases and 0 bases, there was a span of 13 bases. The length of the CDR3 is 15 residues. The CDR3 spells CASSLRQDTNYGYTF. The CDR3 nucleotides are TGTGCCAGCAGCCTTCGACAGGACACTAACTATGGCTACACCTTC.

The gene calls are TRBV20-1 and TRBJ2-3; TRBD2 matches at 12 bases. Trimming at V came to 2 bases and at J to 3 bases, leaving 9 bases not matched to a gene. The V gene's germline CDR1 is DFQATT and CDR2 SNEGSKA (reference sequence). This CDR3 region has 17 residues. This CDR3 reads CSARIWGLAGSTDTQYF. As DNA, the CDR3 is TGCAGTGCTAGAATTTGGGGACTAGCGGGTTCGACAGATACGCAGTATTTT.

This chain joins TRBV2 and TRBJ1-2, with a tentative D call TRBD1 (6 bases). Germline CDR1 is SNHLY and CDR2 is FYNNEI. The CDR3 contains 13 residues. Trimming stripped 6 bases from V and 6 bases from J, with 14 bases between. DNA for the CDR3: TGTGCCAGCAGCGATGGGAGGGGGAATGGCTACACCTTC. This encodes CASSDGRGNGYTF.

V and J are TRBV28 and TRBJ1-5; D is unclear. Deletions cut 2 bases from V and 7 bases from J, with 6 bases between. Germline V gene data show CDR1 as MDHEN and CDR2 as SYDVKM. The CDR3 consists of 12 residues. CDR3 loop: CASSLRVQPQHF. The CDR3 DNA is TGTGCCAGCAGTTTAAGGGTCCAGCCCCAGCATTTT.

The rearrangement uses TRBV18 and TRBJ2-5, with 7 positions matching TRBD1. Looked up from germline, CDR1 is KGHSH and CDR2 is LQKENI. Trimming took 4 bases from V and 5 from J; bases not matched to a gene: 7. This CDR3 has 14 amino acids. The CDR3 DNA follows: TGTGCCAGCTCACATACAGGGGTAGATGAGACCCAGTACTTC. Translated: CASSHTGVDETQYF.

This clonotype was seen only a few times. The chain links TRBV20-1 to TRBJ2-5, with 9 bases that match TRBD2. J lost 4 bases, V lost 4 bases, and 7 bases had no gene match. This CDR3 spans 14 amino acids. Germline V gene data show CDR1 as DFQATT and CDR2 as SNEGSKA (reference sequence). In nucleotides, the CDR3 is TGCAGTGCTATTGCGGGAGGGCCCGGAGAGACCCAGTACTTC. Residues: CSAIAGGPGETQYF.

The rearrangement joins TRBV7-8 to TRBJ2-3; TRBD1 is a possible D gene (5 bases). V gave up 5 bases and J gave up 3 bases, with 9 bases separating them. Germline CDR1 reads SGHVS; CDR2 reads FQNEAQ. This CDR3 spans 13 amino acids. CDR3 loop: CASSKGRTDTQYF. The CDR3 nucleotides are TGTGCCAGCAGCAAGGGGCGGACAGATACGCAGTATTTT.

The genes are TRBV7-9 and TRBJ2-3, with TRBD2 identical over 8 bases. With 6 bases clipped from V and 5 bases from J, the junction kept 7 bases outside the gene matches. CDR3 length: 14 amino acids. Per the germline V gene, CDR1 is SEHNR and CDR2 is FQNEAQ (reference sequence). CDR3 nucleotide sequence: TGTGCCAGCAGACCCTCGGGGGGGCGAGATACGCAGTATTTT. Protein product: CASRPSGGRDTQYF. Drawing the rest from reference TRBV7-9 and TRBJ2-3, the complete variable domain is DTGVSQNPRHKITKRGQNVTFRCDPISEHNRLYWYRQTLGQGPEFLTYFQNEAQLEKSRLLSDRFSAERPKGSFSTLEIQRTEQGDSAMYLCASRPSGGRDTQYFGPGTRLTVL.

This clonotype was counted a few times. V usage is TRBV6-1 and J usage is TRBJ1-2; 8 nucleotides match TRBD1. The CDR3 sequence is 16 residues long. The V gene end was trimmed by 5 bases and the J gene end by 8 bases; junction bases not matched to a gene: 16. Per germline, CDR1 MNHNS and CDR2 SASEGT. CDR3 DNA sequence: TGTGCCAGCAGTCCTCCCGGGACAGGCATTTTCCGGGGCTACACCTTC. Translated, it gives CASSPPGTGIFRGYTF.

This chain connects TRBV20-1 to TRBJ2-7; D call uncertain. Germline V gene data show CDR1 as DFQATT and CDR2 as SNEGSKA (reference sequence). Trimming pared 5 bases from V and 2 bases from J, leaving 22 bases between. This CDR3 is 16 amino acids long. CDR3 in DNA: TGCAGTGCTTTTTCCGCTCAGACTGGTAGGACCTACGAGCAGTACTTC. Translated: CSAFSAQTGRTYEQYF.

CDR3 in DNA: TGCAGTGCTAGTCTAGCGGGAGGGCCGCGCGAGCAGTACTTC. Amino acid sequence: CSASLAGGPREQYF. V gene TRBV20-1 combines with J gene TRBJ2-7; 12 bases align to TRBD2. V shed 3 bases and J 6 bases; nucleotides not matched to a gene: 6. Germline V gene lookup returns CDR1 DFQATT and CDR2 SNEGSKA (reference sequence). This CDR3 is built from 14 residues.

The CDR3 sequence is CASSYFVGAYGYTF. In DNA, the CDR3 is TGTGCCAGCAGTTATTTTGTAGGGGCGTATGGCTACACCTTC. The gene calls are TRBV6-5 and TRBJ1-2, with D possibly matching TRBD1 (5 bases). From germline, CDR1 is MNHEY and CDR2 SVGAGI. The CDR3 is 14 residues long. The V and J ends lost 3 bases and 5 bases respectively, with 13 bases between them.

The V and J genes are TRBV7-9 and TRBJ1-1, with D hard to call. The CDR3 sequence is 13 residues long. V dropped 2 bases and J dropped 1 base, with 5 bases sitting between them. In germline, CDR1 is SEHNR, CDR2 FQNEAQ (reference sequence). DNA of the CDR3: TGTGCCAGCAGCTTACACTCGAACACTGAAGCTTTCTTT. Translated: CASSLHSNTEAFF.

The rearrangement links TRBV12-3 or TRBV12-4 to TRBJ1-2; TRBD1 matches 11 bases. The length of the CDR3 is 15 residues. Trimming cost V 3 bases and J 7 bases; bases outside gene matches: 7. The CDR3: CASSLALDRGLGYTF. The CDR3 nucleotides read TGTGCCAGCAGTTTGGCACTGGACAGGGGGCTTGGCTACACCTTC.